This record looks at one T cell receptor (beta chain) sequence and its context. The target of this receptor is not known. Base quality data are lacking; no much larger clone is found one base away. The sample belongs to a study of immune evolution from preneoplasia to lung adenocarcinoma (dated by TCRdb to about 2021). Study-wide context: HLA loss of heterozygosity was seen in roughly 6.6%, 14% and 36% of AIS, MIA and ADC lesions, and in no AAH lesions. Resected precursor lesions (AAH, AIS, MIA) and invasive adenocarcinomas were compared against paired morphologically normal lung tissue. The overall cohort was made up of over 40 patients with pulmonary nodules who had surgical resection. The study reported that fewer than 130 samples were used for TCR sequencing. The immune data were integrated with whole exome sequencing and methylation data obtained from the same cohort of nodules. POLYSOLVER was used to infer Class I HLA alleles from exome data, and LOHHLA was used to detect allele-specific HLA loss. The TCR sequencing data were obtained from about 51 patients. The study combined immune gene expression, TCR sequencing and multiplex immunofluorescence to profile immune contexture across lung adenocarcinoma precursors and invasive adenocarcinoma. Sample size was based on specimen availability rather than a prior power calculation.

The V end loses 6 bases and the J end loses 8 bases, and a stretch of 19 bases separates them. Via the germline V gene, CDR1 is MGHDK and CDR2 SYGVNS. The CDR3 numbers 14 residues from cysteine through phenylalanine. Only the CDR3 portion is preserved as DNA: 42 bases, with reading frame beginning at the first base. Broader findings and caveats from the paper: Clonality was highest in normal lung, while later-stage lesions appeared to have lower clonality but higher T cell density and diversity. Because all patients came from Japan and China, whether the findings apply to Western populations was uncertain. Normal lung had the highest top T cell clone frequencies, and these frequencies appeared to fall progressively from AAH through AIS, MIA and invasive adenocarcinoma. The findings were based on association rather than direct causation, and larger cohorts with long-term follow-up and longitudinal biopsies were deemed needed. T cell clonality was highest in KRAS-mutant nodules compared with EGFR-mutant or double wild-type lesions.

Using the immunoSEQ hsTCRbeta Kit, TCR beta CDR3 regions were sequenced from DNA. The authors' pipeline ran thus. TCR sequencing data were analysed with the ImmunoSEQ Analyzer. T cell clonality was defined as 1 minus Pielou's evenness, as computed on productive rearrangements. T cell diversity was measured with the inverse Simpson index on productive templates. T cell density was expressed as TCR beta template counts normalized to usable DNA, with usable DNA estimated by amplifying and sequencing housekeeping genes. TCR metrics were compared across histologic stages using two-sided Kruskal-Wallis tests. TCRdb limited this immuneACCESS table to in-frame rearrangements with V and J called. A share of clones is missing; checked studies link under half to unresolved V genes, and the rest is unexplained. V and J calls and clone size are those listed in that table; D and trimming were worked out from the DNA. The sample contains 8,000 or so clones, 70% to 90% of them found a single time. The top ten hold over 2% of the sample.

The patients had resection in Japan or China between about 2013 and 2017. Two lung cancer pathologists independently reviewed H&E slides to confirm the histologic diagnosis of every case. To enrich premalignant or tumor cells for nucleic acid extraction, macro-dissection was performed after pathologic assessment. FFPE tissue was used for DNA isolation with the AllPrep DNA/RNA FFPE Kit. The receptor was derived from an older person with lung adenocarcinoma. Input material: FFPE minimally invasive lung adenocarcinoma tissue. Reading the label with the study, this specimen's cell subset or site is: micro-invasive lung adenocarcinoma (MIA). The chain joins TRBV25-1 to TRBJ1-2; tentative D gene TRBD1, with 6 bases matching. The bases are TGTGCCAGCAGGAGTATTGTGAGGGGGGAAGGCTACACCTTC. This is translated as CASRSIVRGEGYTF.